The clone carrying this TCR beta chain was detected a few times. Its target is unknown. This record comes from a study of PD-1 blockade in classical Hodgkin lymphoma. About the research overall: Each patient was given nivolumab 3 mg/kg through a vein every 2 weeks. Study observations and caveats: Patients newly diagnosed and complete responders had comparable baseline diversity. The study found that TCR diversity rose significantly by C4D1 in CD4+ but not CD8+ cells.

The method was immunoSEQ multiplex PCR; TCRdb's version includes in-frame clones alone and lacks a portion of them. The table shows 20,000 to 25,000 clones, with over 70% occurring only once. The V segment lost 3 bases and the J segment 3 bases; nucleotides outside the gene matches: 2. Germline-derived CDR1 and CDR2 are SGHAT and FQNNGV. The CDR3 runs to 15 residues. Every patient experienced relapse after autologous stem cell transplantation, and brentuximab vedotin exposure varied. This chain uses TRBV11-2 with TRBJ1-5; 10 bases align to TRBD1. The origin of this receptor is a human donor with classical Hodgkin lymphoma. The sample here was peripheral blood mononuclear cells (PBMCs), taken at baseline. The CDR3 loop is CASSLGTGANQPQHF. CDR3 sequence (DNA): TGTGCCAGCAGCTTGGGGACAGGGGCCAATCAGCCCCAGCATTTT.